This T cell receptor beta chain came from a study of shared clonotypes between healthy human individuals. To note about this clone: The sample holds other DNA sequences that translate to the same CDR3.

CDR1 is SEHNR and CDR2 is FQNEAQ in the germline V gene (reference sequence). V trimming: 5 bases; J trimming: 3 bases; junction bases outside the gene matches: 2. The CDR3 contains 14 residues. TCRdb keeps only in-frame clones here, not all; method: immunoSEQ multiplex PCR. The sample comprises roughly 2,300,000 clones, under 95% of which are singletons, and 0.3% to 0.4% rests with the top ten. The sequencing input was naive CD4+ T cells from PBMCs. Subset: CD45RA+ positively selected. The chain joins TRBV7-9 to TRBJ1-1; 11 bases are shared with TRBD1. This TCR derives from a man aged 18-30 years in good health. Some clones in this sample may be carry-over from other donors' samples. Written as DNA, the CDR3 is TGTGCCAGCAGCCTGGGACAGGGGGACACTGAAGCTTTCTTT. Translated, it gives CASSLGQGDTEAFF. Supplemented by reference TRBV7-9 and TRBJ1-1, the full variable domain reads DTGVSQNPRHKITKRGQNVTFRCDPISEHNRLYWYRQTLGQGPEFLTYFQNEAQLEKSRLLSDRFSAERPKGSFSTLEIQRTEQGDSAMYLCASSLGQGDTEAFFGQGTRLTVV.